The rows below give T cell receptor beta chains drawn from one sample of a study of blood T cell repertoires in COVID-19. Generated by immunoSEQ multiplex PCR, the TCRdb table keeps only in-frame clones and is missing some. The repertoire holds around 260,000 clones, with roughly 88% as singletons. Sequencing was carried out using peripheral blood. The receptors originated from a human donor in a cohort sampled during active COVID-19. CDR3s include the opening cysteine and the closing phenylalanine or tryptophan.

v_gene	j_gene	CDR3aa
TRBV7-9	TRBJ1-5	CASSWGDQPQHF
TRBV6-2/TRBV6-3	TRBJ2-1	CASSPFGGSSYNEQFF
TRBV7-2	TRBJ1-1	CASSLQGSTEAFF
TRBV3-1/TRBV3-2	TRBJ2-1	CASSQLADSYNEQFF
TRBV27	TRBJ1-6	CASRGGNSPLHF
TRBV7-8	TRBJ2-7	CASSEGQTQYF
TRBV13	TRBJ1-2	CASSLEGYGAVSGYTF
TRBV3-1/TRBV3-2	TRBJ2-5	CASSPRETQYF
TRBV30	TRBJ1-5	CAWSLSIHQPQHF
TRBV7-2	TRBJ2-4	CASNLPVDGGAVAKNIQYF
TRBV6-6	TRBJ2-7	CASRGTSGSYEQYF